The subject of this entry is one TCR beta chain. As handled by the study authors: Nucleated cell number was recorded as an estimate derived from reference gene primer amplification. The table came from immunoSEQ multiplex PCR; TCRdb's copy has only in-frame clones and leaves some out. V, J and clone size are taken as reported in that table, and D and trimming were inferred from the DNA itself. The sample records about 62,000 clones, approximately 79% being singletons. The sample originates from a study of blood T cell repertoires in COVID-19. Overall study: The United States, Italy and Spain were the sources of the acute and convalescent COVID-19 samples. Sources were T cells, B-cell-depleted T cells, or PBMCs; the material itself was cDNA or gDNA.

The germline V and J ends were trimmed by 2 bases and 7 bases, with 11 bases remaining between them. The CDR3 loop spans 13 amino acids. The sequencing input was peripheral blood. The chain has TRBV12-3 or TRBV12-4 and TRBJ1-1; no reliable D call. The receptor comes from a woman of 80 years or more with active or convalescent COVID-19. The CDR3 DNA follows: TGTGCCAGCAGTTTATCGGGAGGCGGTGAAGCTTTCTTT. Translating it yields CASSLSGGGEAFF.